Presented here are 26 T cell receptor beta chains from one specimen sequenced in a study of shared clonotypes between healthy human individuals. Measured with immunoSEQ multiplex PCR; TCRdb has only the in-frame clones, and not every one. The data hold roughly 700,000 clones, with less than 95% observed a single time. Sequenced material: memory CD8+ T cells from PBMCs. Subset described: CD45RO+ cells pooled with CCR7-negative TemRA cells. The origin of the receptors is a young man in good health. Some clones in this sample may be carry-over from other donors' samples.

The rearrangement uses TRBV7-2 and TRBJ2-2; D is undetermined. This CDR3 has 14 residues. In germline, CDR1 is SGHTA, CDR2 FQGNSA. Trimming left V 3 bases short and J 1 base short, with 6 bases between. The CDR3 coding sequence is TGTGCCAGCAGCTTCATTGGGAACACCGGGGAGCTGTTTTTT. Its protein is CASSFIGNTGELFF.

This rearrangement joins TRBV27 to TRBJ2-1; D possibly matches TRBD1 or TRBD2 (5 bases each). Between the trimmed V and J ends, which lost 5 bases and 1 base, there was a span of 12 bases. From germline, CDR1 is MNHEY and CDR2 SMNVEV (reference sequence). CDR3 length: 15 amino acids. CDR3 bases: TGTGCCAGCAGTAGTTGGGGGAGTTCCTACAATGAGCAGTTCTTC. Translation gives CASSSWGSSYNEQFF.

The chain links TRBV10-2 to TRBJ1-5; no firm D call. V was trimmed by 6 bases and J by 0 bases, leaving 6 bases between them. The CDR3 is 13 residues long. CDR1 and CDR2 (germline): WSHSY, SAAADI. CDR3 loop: CASRLDSNQPQHF. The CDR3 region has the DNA TGCGCCAGCAGACTCGATAGCAATCAGCCCCAGCATTTT.

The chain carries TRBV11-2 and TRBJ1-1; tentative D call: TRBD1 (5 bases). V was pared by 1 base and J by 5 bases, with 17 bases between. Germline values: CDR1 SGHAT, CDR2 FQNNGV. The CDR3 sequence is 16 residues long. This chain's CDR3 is CASSLGIRDRYTEAFF. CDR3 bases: TGTGCCAGCAGCTTAGGCATCAGGGACCGGTATACTGAAGCTTTCTTT.

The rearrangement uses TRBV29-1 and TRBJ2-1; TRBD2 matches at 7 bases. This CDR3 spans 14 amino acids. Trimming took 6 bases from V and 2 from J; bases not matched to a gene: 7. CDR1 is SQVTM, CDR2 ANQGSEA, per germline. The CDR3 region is CSVPLAEAYNEQFF. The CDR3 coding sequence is TGCAGCGTGCCCCTAGCGGAGGCCTACAATGAGCAGTTCTTC.

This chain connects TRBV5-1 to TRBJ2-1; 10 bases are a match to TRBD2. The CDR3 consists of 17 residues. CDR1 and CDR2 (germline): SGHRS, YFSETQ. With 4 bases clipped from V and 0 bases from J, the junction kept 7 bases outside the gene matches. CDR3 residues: CASSISGTSDSYNEQFF. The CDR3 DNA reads TGCGCCAGCAGCATATCCGGGACTAGCGACTCCTACAATGAGCAGTTCTTC.

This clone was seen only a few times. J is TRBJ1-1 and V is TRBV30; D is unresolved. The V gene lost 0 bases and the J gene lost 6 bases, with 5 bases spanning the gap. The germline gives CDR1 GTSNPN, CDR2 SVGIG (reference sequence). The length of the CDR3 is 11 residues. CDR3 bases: TGTGCCTGGAGTGTTCAGGCTGAAGCTTTCTTT. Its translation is CAWSVQAEAFF.

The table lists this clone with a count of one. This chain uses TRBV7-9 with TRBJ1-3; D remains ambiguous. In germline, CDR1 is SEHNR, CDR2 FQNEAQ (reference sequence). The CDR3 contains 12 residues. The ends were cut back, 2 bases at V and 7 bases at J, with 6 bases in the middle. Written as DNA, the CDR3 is TGTGCCAGCAGCTTAAATTCGAACACCATATATTTT. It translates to CASSLNSNTIYF.

CDR3 sequence (DNA): TGTGCCAGCTCACCGGTTCGGGAGGGCCGCAATGAGCAGTTCTTC. Translation: CASSPVREGRNEQFF. This rearrangement joins TRBV18 to TRBJ2-1; 8 bases line up with TRBD2. The CDR3 sequence is 15 residues long. The V segment lost 3 bases and the J segment 6 bases; nucleotides outside the gene matches: 7. The germline V gene encodes CDR1 KGHSH and CDR2 LQKENI.

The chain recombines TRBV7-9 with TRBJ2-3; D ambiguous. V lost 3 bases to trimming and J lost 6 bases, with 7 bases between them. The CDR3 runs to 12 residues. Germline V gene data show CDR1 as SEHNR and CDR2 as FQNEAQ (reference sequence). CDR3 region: CASSFFMDTQYF. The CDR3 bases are TGTGCCAGCAGCTTCTTCATGGATACGCAGTATTTT.

The CDR3 DNA is TGTGCCAGTAGGCGCGGTTGGGACCTAAATGAAAAACTGTTTTTT. Its translation: CASRRGWDLNEKLFF. This chain links TRBV19 with TRBJ1-4; possible D gene TRBD1, 5 bases. The germline gives CDR1 LNHDA, CDR2 SQIVND (reference sequence). The CDR3 has 15 amino acids. Trimming removed 6 bases at V and 5 bases at J, with 16 bases between.

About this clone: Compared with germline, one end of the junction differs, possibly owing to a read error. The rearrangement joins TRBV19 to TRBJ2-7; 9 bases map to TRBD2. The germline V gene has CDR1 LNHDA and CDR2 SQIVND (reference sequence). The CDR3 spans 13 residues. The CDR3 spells CASNIAGDYEQYF. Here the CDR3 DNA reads TGTGCCAGTAATATAGCGGGAGACTACGAGCAGTACTTC.

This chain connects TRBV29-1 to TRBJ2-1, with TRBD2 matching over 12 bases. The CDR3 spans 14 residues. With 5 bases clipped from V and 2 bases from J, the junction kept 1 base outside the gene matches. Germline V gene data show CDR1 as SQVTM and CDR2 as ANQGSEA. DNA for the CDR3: TGCAGCGTTCCTAGCGGGAGGGCCTACAATGAGCAGTTCTTC. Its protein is CSVPSGRAYNEQFF.

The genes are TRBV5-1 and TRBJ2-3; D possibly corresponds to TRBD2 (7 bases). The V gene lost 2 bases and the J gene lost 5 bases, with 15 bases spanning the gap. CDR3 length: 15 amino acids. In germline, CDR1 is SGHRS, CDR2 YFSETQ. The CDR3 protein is CASSFLAEGGDTQYF. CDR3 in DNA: TGCGCCAGCAGCTTCCTAGCGGAGGGGGGAGATACGCAGTATTTT. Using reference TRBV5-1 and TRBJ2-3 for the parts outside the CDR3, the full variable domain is KAGVTQTPRYLIKTRGQQVTLSCSPISGHRSVSWYQQTPGQGLQFLFEYFSETQRNKGNFPGRFSGRQFSNSRSEMNVSTLELGDSALYLCASSFLAEGGDTQYFGPGTRLTVL.

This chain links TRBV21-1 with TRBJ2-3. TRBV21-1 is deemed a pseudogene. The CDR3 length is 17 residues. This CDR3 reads CASPARGGGDHTDTQYF. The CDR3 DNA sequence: TGTGCCAGCCCAGCCCGGGGAGGGGGCGATCACACAGATACGCAGTATTTT.

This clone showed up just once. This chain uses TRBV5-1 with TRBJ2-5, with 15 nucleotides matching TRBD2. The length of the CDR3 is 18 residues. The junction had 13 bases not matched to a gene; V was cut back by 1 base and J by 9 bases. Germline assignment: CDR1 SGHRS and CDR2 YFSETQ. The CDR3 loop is CASSLHPTGLAGGVAQYF. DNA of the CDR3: TGCGCCAGCAGCTTGCACCCAACGGGACTAGCGGGAGGCGTAGCCCAGTACTTC. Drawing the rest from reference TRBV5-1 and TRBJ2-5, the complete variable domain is KAGVTQTPRYLIKTRGQQVTLSCSPISGHRSVSWYQQTPGQGLQFLFEYFSETQRNKGNFPGRFSGRQFSNSRSEMNVSTLELGDSALYLCASSLHPTGLAGGVAQYFGPGTRLLVL.

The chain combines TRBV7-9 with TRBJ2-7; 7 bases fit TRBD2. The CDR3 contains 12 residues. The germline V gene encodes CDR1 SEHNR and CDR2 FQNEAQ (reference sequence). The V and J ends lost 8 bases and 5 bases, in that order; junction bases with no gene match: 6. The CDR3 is CASRGRADEQYF. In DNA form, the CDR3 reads TGTGCCAGCCGGGGGAGGGCCGACGAGCAGTACTTC.

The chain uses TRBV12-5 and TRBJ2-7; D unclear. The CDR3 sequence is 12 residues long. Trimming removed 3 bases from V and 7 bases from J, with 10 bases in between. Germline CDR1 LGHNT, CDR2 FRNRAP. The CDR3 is CASGFSTGEQYF. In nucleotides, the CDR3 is TGTGCTAGTGGTTTCAGCACCGGAGAGCAGTACTTC.

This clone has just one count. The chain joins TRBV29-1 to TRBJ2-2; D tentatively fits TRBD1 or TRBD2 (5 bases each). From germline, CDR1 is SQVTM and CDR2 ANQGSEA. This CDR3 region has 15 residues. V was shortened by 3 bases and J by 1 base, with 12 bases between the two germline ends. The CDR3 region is CSVDIGARNTGELFF. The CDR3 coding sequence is TGCAGCGTTGATATCGGGGCGAGGAACACCGGGGAGCTGTTTTTT.

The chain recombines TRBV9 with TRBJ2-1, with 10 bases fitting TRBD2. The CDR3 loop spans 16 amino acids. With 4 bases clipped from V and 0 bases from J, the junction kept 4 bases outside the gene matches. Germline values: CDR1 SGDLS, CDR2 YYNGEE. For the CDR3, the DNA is TGTGCCAGCAGCCCTCCTAGCGGGGGCTCCTACAATGAGCAGTTCTTC. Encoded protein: CASSPPSGGSYNEQFF.

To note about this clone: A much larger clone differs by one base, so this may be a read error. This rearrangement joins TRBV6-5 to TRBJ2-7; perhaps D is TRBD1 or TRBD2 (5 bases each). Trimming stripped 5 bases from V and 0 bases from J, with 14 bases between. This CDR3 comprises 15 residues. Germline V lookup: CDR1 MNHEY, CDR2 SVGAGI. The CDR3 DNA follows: TGTGCCAGCAGTGTCGGGGCAGGGAGCTCCTACGAGCAGTACTTC. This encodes CASSVGAGSSYEQYF.

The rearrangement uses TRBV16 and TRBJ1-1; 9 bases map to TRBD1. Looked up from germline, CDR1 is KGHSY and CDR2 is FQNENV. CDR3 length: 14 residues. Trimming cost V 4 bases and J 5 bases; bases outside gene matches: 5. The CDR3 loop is CASSLTGGGTEAFF. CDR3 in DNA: TGTGCCAGCAGCCTTACAGGGGGCGGTACTGAAGCTTTCTTT.

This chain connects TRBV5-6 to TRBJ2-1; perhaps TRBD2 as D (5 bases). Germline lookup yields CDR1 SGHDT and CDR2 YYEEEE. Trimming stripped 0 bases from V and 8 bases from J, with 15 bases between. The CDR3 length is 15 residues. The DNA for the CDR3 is TGTGCCAGCAGCTTGGCCAGAGGGCTCTCGGATGAGCAGTTCTTC. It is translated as CASSLARGLSDEQFF.

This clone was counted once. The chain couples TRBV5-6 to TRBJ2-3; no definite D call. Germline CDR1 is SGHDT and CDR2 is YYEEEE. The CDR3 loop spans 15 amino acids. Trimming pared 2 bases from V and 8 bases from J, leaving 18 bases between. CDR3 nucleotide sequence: TGTGCCAGCAGCTTTCGGGCGGCTATTGGGTTTACGCAGTATTTT. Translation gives CASSFRAAIGFTQYF.

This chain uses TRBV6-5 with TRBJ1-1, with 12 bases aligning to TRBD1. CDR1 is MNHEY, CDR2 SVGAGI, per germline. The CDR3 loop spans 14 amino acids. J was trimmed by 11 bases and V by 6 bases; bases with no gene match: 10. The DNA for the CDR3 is TGTGCCAGCAGCGGACCGGGACAGGGGGCTTGGGCTTTCTTT. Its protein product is CASSGPGQGAWAFF.

For the CDR3, the DNA is TGCGCCAGCAGCGTGCCGGGACTAGCGGGGACGGGTGAGCAGTTCTTC. It is translated as CASSVPGLAGTGEQFF. The chain links TRBV5-1 to TRBJ2-1; 13 bases align to TRBD2. From germline, CDR1 is SGHRS and CDR2 YFSETQ. The CDR3 runs 16 residues. The trim removed 4 bases at V and 9 bases at J, leaving 10 bases unmatched.